Listed below are T cell receptor beta chains from one sample, sequenced in a study of cytomegalovirus exposure and HLA in healthy donors. Sequencing was performed with immunoSEQ multiplex PCR; in TCRdb, only in-frame clones are kept and a portion is missing. Of 110,000 to 150,000 clones listed, roughly 10% were seen once; the top ten hold around 1.9%. The sequenced sample consisted of PBMCs. Receptors originate from a male donor in good health and CMV-seronegative. Each CDR3 is given with its conserved first and last residue. Each record gives: CDR3 DNA, CDR3 protein, J gene, clone size, D gene, V gene. D genes are given only for firm matches. Clone size is given for some rows only: seen once, a few or many times, or a class if the clone is expanded.

TGCAGCGTGAGCGGACAGGGACGCAATCAGCCCCAGCATTTT,CSVSGQGRNQPQHF,TRBJ1-5,few,TRBD1,TRBV29-1
TGTGCCAGCTCGGGGCGGGGAGGGCCGGTAAGCAATGAGCAGTTCTTC,CASSGRGGPVSNEQFF,TRBJ2-1,NA,TRBD2,TRBV27
TGCGCCAGCAGCCAAGACTTGGGACAGACCTACGAGCAGTACTTC,CASSQDLGQTYEQYF,TRBJ2-7,NA,TRBD1,TRBV4-3
TGTGCCAGCACCCCGGCGACAGAGAGCTCCTACAATGAGCAGTTCTTC,CASTPATESSYNEQFF,TRBJ2-1,few,NA,TRBV7-9
TGTGCCAGCAGCCAAACAGGGGGCGCGAACACCGGGGAGCTGTTTTTT,CASSQTGGANTGELFF,TRBJ2-2,NA,TRBD1,TRBV4-2
TGCGCCAGCAGCCTCAGGGATAGCGGTGAAAAACTGTTTTTT,CASSLRDSGEKLFF,TRBJ1-4,NA,NA,TRBV4-1
TGTGCCAGCAGCCAAGACCTAGCGGGGGGTAACACCGGGGAGCTGTTTTTT,CASSQDLAGGNTGELFF,TRBJ2-2,NA,TRBD2,TRBV4-2
TGTGCCAGCAGCGTAGGTCTAGGGAGCTCCTACAATGAGCAGTTCTTC,CASSVGLGSSYNEQFF,TRBJ2-1,NA,NA,TRBV9
TGTGCCAGTACCCCTCGGTGGGAGGGATACAATGAGCAGTTCTTC,CASTPRWEGYNEQFF,TRBJ2-1,few,TRBD2,TRBV19
TGTGCCAGCAGTTACTCTCGGGGGAACTACAATGAGCAGTTCTTC,CASSYSRGNYNEQFF,TRBJ2-1,NA,NA,TRBV6-6
TGTGCCAGCAGCGGTCCCGGGACAGGACGGGAGCTGTTTTTT,CASSGPGTGRELFF,TRBJ2-2,NA,TRBD1,TRBV11-1
TGTGCCAGCAGCCCCCTAGCGGGAGCTGGTTACGAGCAGTACTTC,CASSPLAGAGYEQYF,TRBJ2-7,few,TRBD2,TRBV13
TGTGCCAGCTCACCTAGTACAGGGATTATCACCGGGGAGCTGTTTTTT,CASSPSTGIITGELFF,TRBJ2-2,few,NA,TRBV18
TGTGCCACCAGCAGAACCCGGGTTGACACCATATATTTT,CATSRTRVDTIYF,TRBJ1-3,NA,NA,TRBV15
TGTGCCAGCAGCGTGGGACTAGCGTTGTACGAGCAGTACTTC,CASSVGLALYEQYF,TRBJ2-7,few,TRBD2,TRBV7-2
TGTGCCAGCAGCCTACCCCAGACAGGGCAAACTGAAGCTTTCTTT,CASSLPQTGQTEAFF,TRBJ1-1,few,TRBD1,TRBV11-1
TGTGCCAGCAGCCCCGGGGCGGGGGGTGAAAAACTGTTTTTT,CASSPGAGGEKLFF,TRBJ1-4,NA,NA,TRBV6-6
TGCGCCAGCAGCTTGTGGTCAGGGAACACTGAAGCTTTCTTT,CASSLWSGNTEAFF,TRBJ1-1,few,NA,TRBV5-1
TGTGCCAGCGAGACGACCTCGACAGTGCGGGAAAAACTGTTTTTT,CASETTSTVREKLFF,TRBJ1-4,NA,NA,TRBV28
TGTGCCAGCAGCCCAACAGGGATTAGCAATCAGCCCCAGCATTTT,CASSPTGISNQPQHF,TRBJ1-5,few,NA,TRBV6-5
TGTGCCAGCAGCCTACAGGCCCACTTCCACGGGACGCAGTATTTT,CASSLQAHFHGTQYF,TRBJ2-3,NA,NA,TRBV5-6
TGCGCCAGCAGCTTCGAGGGAGTTTGGGCGTACTTC,CASSFEGVWAYF,TRBJ2-7,few,NA,TRBV5-1
TGTGCCAGCAGCCAAGATTCAGGGTATGGCTACACCTTC,CASSQDSGYGYTF,TRBJ1-2,few,NA,TRBV14
TGCGCCAGCAGCTTGGAAGGGGCTGGGGGCTACACCTTC,CASSLEGAGGYTF,TRBJ1-2,few,NA,TRBV5-1
TGCGCCAGCAGCCGCTCCCACAGGGTGAACACTGAAGCTTTCTTT,CASSRSHRVNTEAFF,TRBJ1-1,NA,NA,TRBV4-1
TGTGCCAGCAGTCTGGGACTAGCGCCTAGCACAGATACGCAGTATTTT,CASSLGLAPSTDTQYF,TRBJ2-3,NA,TRBD2,TRBV27
TGTGCCAGCAGCTCCCACAGGGGGCAATTGACTGAAGCTTTCTTT,CASSSHRGQLTEAFF,TRBJ1-1,NA,TRBD1,TRBV7-8
TGTGCCATAGGGGCGGGAGGCGGGTACGAGCAGTACTTC,CAIGAGGGYEQYF,TRBJ2-7,few,TRBD2,TRBV10-3
TGTGCCAGCAGCTTAGGTCAGAGACAGGGGGTCTATGGCTACACCTTC,CASSLGQRQGVYGYTF,TRBJ1-2,NA,TRBD1,TRBV7-2
TGTGCTAGCAGCGCTACAGGGGGTGGAGAGACCCAGTACTTC,CASSATGGGETQYF,TRBJ2-5,NA,TRBD1,TRBV7-7
TGTGCCAGCAGCGTAAGACAGTGGAATTCACCCCTCCACTTT,CASSVRQWNSPLHF,TRBJ1-6,few,NA,TRBV9
TGTGCCAGCAGCCCAACGACAGGGTTAGGCGGGGAGCTGTTTTTT,CASSPTTGLGGELFF,TRBJ2-2,NA,TRBD1,TRBV11-2